The entry that follows covers one T cell receptor beta chain sequence. Its antigen is currently unknown. The entry originates in a study of cytomegalovirus exposure and HLA in healthy donors. Across the whole study: A previous analysis identified 95 million to 120 million unique TCR beta sequences derived from approximately 190 million T cells. Regarding the study as a whole: A later analysis associated 15,000 to 20,000 TCR beta sequences with HLA alleles at a 0.05 false discovery rate. Productive rates of about 87% or about 30% were seen for most TCR beta V segments in an earlier analysis.

13 Jbeta primers and 60 Vbeta primers were used for the PCR. Repertoires were generated with immunoSEQ multiplex PCR, while TCRdb's copy carries only in-frame clones and drops some. The sample consists of 140,000 to 150,000 clones, roughly 90% of them appearing once. The sequence was obtained from a woman aged 40 to 55 in good health and CMV-seronegative. The sequencing input was PBMCs.

The CDR3 here is CASSPRQGGNQPQHF. In DNA, the CDR3 is TGTGCCAGCAGTCCTCGACAGGGAGGCAATCAGCCCCAGCATTTT. The chain has TRBV28 and TRBJ1-5, with 7 bases aligning to TRBD1. CDR1 is MDHEN and CDR2 is SYDVKM in the germline V gene. There are 15 residues in the CDR3. V was pared by 5 bases and J by 2 bases, with 6 bases of the junction left unmatched.